A selection of T cell receptor beta chains follows, all from one sample in a study of blood T cell repertoires in COVID-19. Sequencing was performed with immunoSEQ multiplex PCR; in TCRdb, only in-frame clones are kept and a portion is missing. The sample consists of around 140,000 clones, approximately 90% of them appearing once. Material: peripheral blood. The receptors stem from a man aged 50 or older with active or convalescent COVID-19. Both conserved end residues are part of each CDR3. Fields, in order: D gene, J gene, V gene, clone size, CDR3 DNA, CDR3 protein. D genes are given only for firm matches. Clone size is stated in some rows and not others, as once, few, many or a class when expanded.

d_gene: TRBD2
j_gene: TRBJ2-5
v_gene: TRBV12-3/TRBV12-4
abundance: -
CDR3nt: TGTGCCAGCAGCCGGGGGGTCGGGGAGACCCAGTACTTC
CDR3aa: CASSRGVGETQYF

d_gene: -
j_gene: TRBJ2-5
v_gene: TRBV18
abundance: -
CDR3nt: TGTGCCAGCTGCCTAGCATTCCAAGAGACCCAGTACTTC
CDR3aa: CASCLAFQETQYF

d_gene: TRBD2
j_gene: TRBJ2-3
v_gene: TRBV7-6
abundance: -
CDR3nt: TGTGCCAGCAGCTTAGGTAGCGGGAGGGCCAACAGTGCCACAGATACGCAGTATTTT
CDR3aa: CASSLGSGRANSATDTQYF

d_gene: TRBD2
j_gene: TRBJ2-3
v_gene: TRBV3-1/TRBV3-2
abundance: once
CDR3nt: TGTGCCAGCAGCCAAGATTGGGGGAGCGGGGACAGCACAGATACGCAGTATTTT
CDR3aa: CASSQDWGSGDSTDTQYF

d_gene: TRBD2
j_gene: TRBJ2-3
v_gene: TRBV28
abundance: once
CDR3nt: TGTGCCAGCAGTTCCCAGGGACTAGCTGAAAAGAGGAATACGCAGTATTTT
CDR3aa: CASSSQGLAEKRNTQYF

d_gene: -
j_gene: TRBJ2-7
v_gene: TRBV6-5
abundance: -
CDR3nt: TGTGCCAGCAGTACCAGGGGTCCCTCCTACGAGCAGTACTTC
CDR3aa: CASSTRGPSYEQYF

d_gene: TRBD1
j_gene: TRBJ2-4
v_gene: TRBV28
abundance: -
CDR3nt: TGTGCCAGCAGTTTAGAGGGGGCGGTAGCCAAAAACATTCAGTACTTC
CDR3aa: CASSLEGAVAKNIQYF

d_gene: TRBD1
j_gene: TRBJ1-1
v_gene: TRBV4-1
abundance: -
CDR3nt: TGCGCCAGCAGCCAAACCGGGACAGGGGGCAGTTCGGGCACTGAAGCTTTCTTT
CDR3aa: CASSQTGTGGSSGTEAFF

d_gene: TRBD1
j_gene: TRBJ1-5
v_gene: TRBV5-5
abundance: few
CDR3nt: TGTGCCAGCAGCTTGGAGGCAGGGGGCCAGCCCCAGCATTTT
CDR3aa: CASSLEAGGQPQHF

d_gene: TRBD1
j_gene: TRBJ2-1
v_gene: TRBV19
abundance: -
CDR3nt: TGTGCCAGTAGTATAGCCCAGGGGGCGCCTTACAATGAGCAGTTCTTC
CDR3aa: CASSIAQGAPYNEQFF